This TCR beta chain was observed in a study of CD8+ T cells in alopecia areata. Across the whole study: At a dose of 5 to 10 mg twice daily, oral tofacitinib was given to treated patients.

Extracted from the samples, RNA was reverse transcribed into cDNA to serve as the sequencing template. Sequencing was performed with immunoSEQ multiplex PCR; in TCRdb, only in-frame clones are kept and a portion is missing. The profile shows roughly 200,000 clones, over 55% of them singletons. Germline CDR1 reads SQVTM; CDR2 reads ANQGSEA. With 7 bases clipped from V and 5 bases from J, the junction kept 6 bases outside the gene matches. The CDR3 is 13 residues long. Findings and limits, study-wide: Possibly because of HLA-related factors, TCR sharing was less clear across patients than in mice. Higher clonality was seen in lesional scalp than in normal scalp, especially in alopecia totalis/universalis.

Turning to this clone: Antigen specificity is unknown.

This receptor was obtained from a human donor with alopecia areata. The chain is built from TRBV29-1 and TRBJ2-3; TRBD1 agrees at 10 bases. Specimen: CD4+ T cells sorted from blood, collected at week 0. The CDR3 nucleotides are TGCAGCGAGAAGACAGGGGGCTTAGATACGCAGTATTTT. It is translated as CSEKTGGLDTQYF.